This TCR beta chain emerged from a study of blood T cell repertoires in COVID-19. In the 2 weeks before study entry, exposed participants met a COVID-19 case, which was PCR-confirmed or clinician-diagnosed. In this sample, this clone turned up once. Measured with immunoSEQ multiplex PCR; TCRdb has only the in-frame clones, and not every one. The table has 180,000 or so clones, 60% to 80% seen once. In germline, CDR1 is MNHEY, CDR2 SVGEGT. Trimming cost V 2 bases and J 7 bases, with 18 bases left between them. The CDR3 spans 16 residues. The chain is built from TRBV6-2 or TRBV6-3 and TRBJ1-5; the D gene is possibly TRBD1 (5 bases). Specimen: PBMCs or T cells enriched from blood (not recorded which). This TCR came from a man in his 60s who had been exposed to COVID-19. As DNA, the CDR3 is TGTGCCAGCAGTTACGAAGGATTCAGGGAAACCCAGCCCCAGCATTTT. Protein sequence: CASSYEGFRETQPQHF.